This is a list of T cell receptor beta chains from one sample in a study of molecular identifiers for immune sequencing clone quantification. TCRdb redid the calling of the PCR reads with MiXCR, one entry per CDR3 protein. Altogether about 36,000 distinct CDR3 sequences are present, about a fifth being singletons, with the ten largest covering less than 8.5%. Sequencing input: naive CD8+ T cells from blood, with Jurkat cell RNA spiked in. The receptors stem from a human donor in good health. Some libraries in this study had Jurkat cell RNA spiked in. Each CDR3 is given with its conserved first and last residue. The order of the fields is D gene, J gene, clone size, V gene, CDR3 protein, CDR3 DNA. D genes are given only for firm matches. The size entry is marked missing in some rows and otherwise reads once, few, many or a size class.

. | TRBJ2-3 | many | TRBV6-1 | CAGQIGVKVADTQYF | TGTGCCGGCCAGATAGGGGTTAAGGTCGCAGATACGCAGTATTTT
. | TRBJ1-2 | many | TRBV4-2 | CASSHLDTAGYTF | TGTGCCAGCAGCCATCTCGACACCGCTGGCTACACCTTC
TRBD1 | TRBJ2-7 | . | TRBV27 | CASSWTGGGYEQYF | TGTGCCAGCAGCTGGACAGGGGGTGGGTACGAGCAGTACTTC
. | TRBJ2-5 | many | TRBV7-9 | CASSLGWSQETQYF | TGTGCCAGCAGCTTAGGCTGGTCACAAGAGACCCAGTACTTC
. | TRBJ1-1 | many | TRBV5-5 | CASSFGLNTEAFF | TGTGCCAGCAGCTTCGGTCTGAACACTGAAGCTTTCTTT
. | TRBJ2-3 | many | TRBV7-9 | CASSSPSAQGTDTQYF | TGTGCCAGCAGCTCGCCGAGCGCACAGGGTACAGATACGCAGTATTTT
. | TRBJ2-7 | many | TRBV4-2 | CASSQDKEGAANEQYF | TGTGCCAGCAGCCAAGATAAGGAGGGAGCGGCGAACGAGCAGTACTTC
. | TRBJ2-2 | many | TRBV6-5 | CASRLHPQVFTGELFF | TGTGCCAGCAGATTACACCCTCAGGTCTTCACCGGGGAGCTGTTTTTT
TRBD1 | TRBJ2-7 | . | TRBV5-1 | CASSSTSTGGFEQYF | TGCGCCAGCAGCTCCACCTCGACAGGGGGGTTCGAGCAGTACTTC
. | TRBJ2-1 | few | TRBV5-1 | CASSFETLAGSYNEQFF | TGCGCCAGCAGCTTCGAAACCCTGGCGGGCAGCTACAATGAGCAGTTCTTC
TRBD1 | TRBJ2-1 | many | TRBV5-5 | CASSSDRGNEQFF | TGTGCCAGCAGCTCGGACAGGGGCAATGAGCAGTTCTTC
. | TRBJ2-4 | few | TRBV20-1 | CSASDSIQYF | TGCAGTGCGAGTGATAGCATTCAGTACTTC
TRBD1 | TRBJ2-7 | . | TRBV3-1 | CASSQAGTEGREQYF | TGTGCCAGCAGCCAGGCCGGGACAGAGGGTCGCGAGCAGTACTTC
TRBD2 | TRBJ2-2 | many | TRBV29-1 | CSVLAGSNTGELFF | TGCAGCGTCCTAGCGGGCTCGAACACCGGGGAGCTGTTTTTT
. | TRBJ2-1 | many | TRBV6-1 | CASSAGWWFF | TGTGCCAGCAGTGCAGGGTGGTGGTTCTTC
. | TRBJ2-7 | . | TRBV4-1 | CASSQDYRGWEQYF | TGCGCCAGCAGCCAAGATTATCGGGGTTGGGAGCAGTACTTC
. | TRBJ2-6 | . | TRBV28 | CASSTVPFWANVLTF | TGTGCCAGCAGCACGGTCCCGTTTTGGGCCAATGTCCTGACTTTC
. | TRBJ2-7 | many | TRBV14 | CASSQATSYEQYF | TGTGCCAGCAGTCAGGCTACCTCCTACGAGCAGTACTTC
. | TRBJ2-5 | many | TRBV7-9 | CASSPVFGGQETQYF | TGTGCCAGCAGCCCCGTTTTTGGAGGCCAAGAGACCCAGTACTTC
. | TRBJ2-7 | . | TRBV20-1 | CSARIAGYEQYF | TGCAGTGCTAGGATAGCAGGTTACGAGCAGTACTTC
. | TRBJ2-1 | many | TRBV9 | CASSARNEQFF | TGTGCCAGCAGCGCCAGGAATGAGCAGTTCTTC
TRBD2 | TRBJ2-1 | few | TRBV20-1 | CSARDILAGGFYNEQFF | TGCAGTGCTAGAGATATACTAGCGGGGGGGTTTTACAATGAGCAGTTCTTC
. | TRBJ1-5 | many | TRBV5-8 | CASSYHSGTAQPQHF | TGTGCCAGCAGCTACCACTCCGGGACGGCTCAGCCCCAGCATTTT
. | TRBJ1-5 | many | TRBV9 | CASSVEGEGPQHF | TGTGCCAGCAGCGTAGAGGGGGAGGGGCCCCAGCATTTT
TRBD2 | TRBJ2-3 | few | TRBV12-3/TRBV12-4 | CATLSGSGTDTQYF | TGTGCCACCCTCAGCGGGAGTGGTACAGATACGCAGTATTTT
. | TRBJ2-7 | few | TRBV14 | CASSQDRGSPYEQYF | TGTGCCAGCAGCCAAGACCGAGGGAGTCCCTACGAGCAGTACTTC
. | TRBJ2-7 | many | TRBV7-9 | CASQRDGSSYEQYF | TGTGCCTCACAAAGGGACGGGAGCTCCTACGAGCAGTACTTC